This T cell receptor (beta chain) was captured by sequencing in a study of blood T cell repertoires in COVID-19. Methods used by the authors: How many nucleated cells were present was estimated from reference gene primer amplification. Method: immunoSEQ multiplex PCR; TCRdb's copy keeps in-frame clones and lacks some. The V and J calls and clone size come from that table; D and trimming were worked out from the DNA. The profile shows around 81,000 clones, about 89% of them singletons. Source material: peripheral blood. This clonotype originated in a woman aged 55-70 years with acute or convalescent COVID-19.

CDR3 residues: CASSTWTGRGGEQFF. CDR3 bases: TGTGCCAGCAGCACCTGGACAGGGCGGGGTGGCGAGCAGTTCTTC. This rearrangement joins TRBV27 to TRBJ2-1; 8 bases are shared with TRBD1. Germline CDR1 reads MNHEY; CDR2 reads SMNVEV (reference sequence). The trim removed 6 bases at V and 10 bases at J, leaving 14 bases unmatched. The CDR3 is made up of 15 amino acids.